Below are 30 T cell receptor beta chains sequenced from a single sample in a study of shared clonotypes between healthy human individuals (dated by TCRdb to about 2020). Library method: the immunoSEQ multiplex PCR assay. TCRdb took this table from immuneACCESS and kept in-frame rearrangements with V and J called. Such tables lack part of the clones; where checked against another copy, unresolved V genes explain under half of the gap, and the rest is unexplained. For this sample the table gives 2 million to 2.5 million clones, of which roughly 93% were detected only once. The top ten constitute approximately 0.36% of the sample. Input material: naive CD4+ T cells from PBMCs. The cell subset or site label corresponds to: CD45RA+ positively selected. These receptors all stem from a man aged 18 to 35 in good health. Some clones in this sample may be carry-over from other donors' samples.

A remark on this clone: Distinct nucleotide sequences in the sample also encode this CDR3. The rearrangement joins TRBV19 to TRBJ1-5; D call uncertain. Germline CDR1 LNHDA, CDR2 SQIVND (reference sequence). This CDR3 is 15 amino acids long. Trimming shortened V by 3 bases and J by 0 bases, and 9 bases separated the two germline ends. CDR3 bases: TGTGCCAGTAGTATCCGGGTATATAGCAATCAGCCCCAGCATTTT. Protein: CASSIRVYSNQPQHF.

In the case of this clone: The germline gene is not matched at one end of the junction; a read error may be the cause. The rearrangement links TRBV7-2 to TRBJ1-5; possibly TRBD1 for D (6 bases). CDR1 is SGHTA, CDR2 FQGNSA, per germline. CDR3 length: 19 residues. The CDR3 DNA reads TGTGCCAGCAGCCCCAGGGGACCACGGGACACATCCTGGGGTGAGCCCCGGCATTTT. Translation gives CASSPRGPRDTSWGEPRHF.

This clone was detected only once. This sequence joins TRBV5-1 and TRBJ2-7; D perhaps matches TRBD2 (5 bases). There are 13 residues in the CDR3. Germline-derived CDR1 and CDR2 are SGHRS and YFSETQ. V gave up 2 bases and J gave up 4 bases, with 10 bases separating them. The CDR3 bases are TGCGCCAGCAGCTTCGAGGGCTGGTACGAGCAGTACTTC. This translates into CASSFEGWYEQYF.

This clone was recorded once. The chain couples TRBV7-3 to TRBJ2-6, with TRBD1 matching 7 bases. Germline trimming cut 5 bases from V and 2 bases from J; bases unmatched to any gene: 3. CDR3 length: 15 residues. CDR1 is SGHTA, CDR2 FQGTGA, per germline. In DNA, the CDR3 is TGTGCCAGCAGCGCCCAGGGGGCTGGGGCCAACGTCCTGACTTTC. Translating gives CASSAQGAGANVLTF.

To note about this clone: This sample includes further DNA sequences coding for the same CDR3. Here the CDR3 DNA reads TGTGCCAGCAGCTTATTATCAGATACGCAGTATTTT. Translating gives CASSLLSDTQYF. The rearrangement joins TRBV7-2 to TRBJ2-3, with unresolved D. Trimming removed 2 bases from V and 4 bases from J, with 4 bases in between. The CDR3 is 12 amino acids. CDR1 is SGHTA, CDR2 FQGNSA, per germline.

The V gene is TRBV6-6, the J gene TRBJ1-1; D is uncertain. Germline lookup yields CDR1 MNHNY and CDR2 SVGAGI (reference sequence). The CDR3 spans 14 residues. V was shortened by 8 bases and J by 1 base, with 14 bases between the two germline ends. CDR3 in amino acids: CASGLQTGNTEAFF. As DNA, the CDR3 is TGTGCCAGCGGACTTCAAACGGGGAACACTGAAGCTTTCTTT.

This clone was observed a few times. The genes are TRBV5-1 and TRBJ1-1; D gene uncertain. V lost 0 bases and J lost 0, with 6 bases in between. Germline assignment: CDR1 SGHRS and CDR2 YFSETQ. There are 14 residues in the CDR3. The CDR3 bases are TGCGCCAGCAGCTTGGGAGTAGTGAACACTGAAGCTTTCTTT. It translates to CASSLGVVNTEAFF.

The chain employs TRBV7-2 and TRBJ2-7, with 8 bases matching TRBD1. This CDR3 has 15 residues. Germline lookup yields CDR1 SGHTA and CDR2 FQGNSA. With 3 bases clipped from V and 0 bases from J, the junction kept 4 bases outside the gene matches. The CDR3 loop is CASSFGTGLSYEQYF. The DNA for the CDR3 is TGTGCCAGCAGCTTTGGGACAGGTCTCTCCTACGAGCAGTACTTC.

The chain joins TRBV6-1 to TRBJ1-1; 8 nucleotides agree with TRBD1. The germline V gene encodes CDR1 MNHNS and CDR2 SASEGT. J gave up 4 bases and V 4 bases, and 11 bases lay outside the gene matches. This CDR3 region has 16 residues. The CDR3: CASSATGGTPSTEAFF. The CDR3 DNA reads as TGTGCCAGCAGTGCAACAGGGGGTACACCATCCACTGAAGCTTTCTTT.

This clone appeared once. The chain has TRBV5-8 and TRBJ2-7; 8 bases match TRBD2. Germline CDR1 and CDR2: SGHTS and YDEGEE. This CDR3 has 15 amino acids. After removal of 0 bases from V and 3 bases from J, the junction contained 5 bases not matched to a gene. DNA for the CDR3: TGTGCCAGCAGCTTGGCGGGGGGGAACTACTACGAGCAGTACTTC. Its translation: CASSLAGGNYYEQYF.

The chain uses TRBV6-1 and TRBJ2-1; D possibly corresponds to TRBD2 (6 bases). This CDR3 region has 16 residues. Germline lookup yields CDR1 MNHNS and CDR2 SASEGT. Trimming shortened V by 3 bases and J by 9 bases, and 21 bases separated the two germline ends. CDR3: CASSDGGSGRVSEQFF. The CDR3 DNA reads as TGTGCCAGCAGTGATGGAGGTAGCGGAAGAGTAAGTGAGCAGTTCTTC.

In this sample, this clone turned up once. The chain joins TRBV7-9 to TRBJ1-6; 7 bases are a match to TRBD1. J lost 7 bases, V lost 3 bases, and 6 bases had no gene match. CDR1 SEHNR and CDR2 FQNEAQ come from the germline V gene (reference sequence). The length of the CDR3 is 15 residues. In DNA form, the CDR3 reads TGTGCCAGCAGCTTTTTTTCAGGGGGAAATTCACCCCTCCACTTT. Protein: CASSFFSGGNSPLHF.

This CDR3 reads CASAYRGASGRGEQFF. The CDR3 DNA reads as TGTGCCAGCGCCTACAGGGGGGCTAGCGGGAGAGGTGAGCAGTTCTTC. This rearrangement joins TRBV7-3 to TRBJ2-1, with TRBD2 matching 10 bases. V was clipped by 8 bases and J by 9 bases; unmatched bases: 16. The CDR3 contains 16 residues. CDR1 and CDR2 (germline): SGHTA, FQGTGA.

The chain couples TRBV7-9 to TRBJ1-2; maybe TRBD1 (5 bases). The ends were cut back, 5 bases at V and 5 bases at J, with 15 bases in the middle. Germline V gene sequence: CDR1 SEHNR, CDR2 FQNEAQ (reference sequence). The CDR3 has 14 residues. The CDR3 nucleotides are TGTGCCAGCAGCGTATCTGGGGACCCTTATGGCTACACCTTC. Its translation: CASSVSGDPYGYTF.

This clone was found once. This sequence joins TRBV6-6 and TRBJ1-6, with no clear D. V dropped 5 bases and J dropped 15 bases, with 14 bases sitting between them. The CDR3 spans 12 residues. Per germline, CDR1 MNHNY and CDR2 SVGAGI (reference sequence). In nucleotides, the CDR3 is TGTGCCAGCAGTCCCGGTAGGACGGGCCTCCACTTT. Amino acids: CASSPGRTGLHF.

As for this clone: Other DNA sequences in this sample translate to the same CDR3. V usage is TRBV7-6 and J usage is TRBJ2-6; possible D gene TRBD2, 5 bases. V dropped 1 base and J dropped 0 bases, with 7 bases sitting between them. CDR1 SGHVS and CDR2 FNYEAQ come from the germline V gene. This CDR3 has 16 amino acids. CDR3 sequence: CASSLVGSSGANVLTF. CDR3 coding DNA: TGTGCCAGCAGCTTAGTTGGGAGCTCTGGGGCCAACGTCCTGACTTTC.

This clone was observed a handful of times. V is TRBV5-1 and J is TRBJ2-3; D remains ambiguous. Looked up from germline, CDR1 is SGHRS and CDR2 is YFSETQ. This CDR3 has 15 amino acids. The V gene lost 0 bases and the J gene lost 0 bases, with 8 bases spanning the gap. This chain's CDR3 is CASSLARYSTDTQYF. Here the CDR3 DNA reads TGCGCCAGCAGCTTGGCTCGGTATAGCACAGATACGCAGTATTTT.

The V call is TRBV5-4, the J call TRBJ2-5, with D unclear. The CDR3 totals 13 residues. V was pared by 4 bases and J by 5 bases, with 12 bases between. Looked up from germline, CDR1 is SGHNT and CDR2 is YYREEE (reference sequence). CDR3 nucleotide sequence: TGTGCCAGCAGCCTCCCTTTTGGGGAGACCCAGTACTTC. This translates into CASSLPFGETQYF.

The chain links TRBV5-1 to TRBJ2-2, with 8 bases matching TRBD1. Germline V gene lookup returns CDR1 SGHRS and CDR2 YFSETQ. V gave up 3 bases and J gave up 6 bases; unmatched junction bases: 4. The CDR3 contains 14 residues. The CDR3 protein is CASSSRTGSGELFF. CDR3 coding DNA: TGCGCCAGCAGCTCGCGGACAGGGTCCGGGGAGCTGTTTTTT.

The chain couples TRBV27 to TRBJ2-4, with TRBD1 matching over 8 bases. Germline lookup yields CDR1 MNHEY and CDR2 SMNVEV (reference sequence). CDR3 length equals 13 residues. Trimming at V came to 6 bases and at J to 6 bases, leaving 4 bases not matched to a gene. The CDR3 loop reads CASRSGGVNIQYF. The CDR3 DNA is TGTGCCAGCAGGTCAGGGGGCGTAAACATTCAGTACTTC.

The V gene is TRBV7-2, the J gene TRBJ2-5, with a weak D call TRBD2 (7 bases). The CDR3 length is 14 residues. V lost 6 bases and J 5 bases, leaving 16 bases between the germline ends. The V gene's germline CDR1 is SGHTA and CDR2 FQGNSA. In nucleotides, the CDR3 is TGTGCCAGCAGTCCGGGGGGCGCCACGGAGACCCAGTACTTC. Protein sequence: CASSPGGATETQYF.

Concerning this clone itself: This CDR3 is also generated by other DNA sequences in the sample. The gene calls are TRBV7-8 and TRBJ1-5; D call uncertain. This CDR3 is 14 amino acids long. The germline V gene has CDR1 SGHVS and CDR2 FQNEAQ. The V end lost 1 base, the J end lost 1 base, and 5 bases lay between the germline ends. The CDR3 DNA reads TGTGCCAGCAGCTTAGTCCAGAGCAATCAGCCCCAGCATTTT. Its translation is CASSLVQSNQPQHF.

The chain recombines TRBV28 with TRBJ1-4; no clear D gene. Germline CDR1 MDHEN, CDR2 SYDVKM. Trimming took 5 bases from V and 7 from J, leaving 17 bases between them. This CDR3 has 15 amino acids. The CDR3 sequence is CASSLGRRPSEKLFF. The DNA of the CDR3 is TGTGCCAGCAGTCTAGGACGGAGGCCGAGTGAAAAACTGTTTTTT. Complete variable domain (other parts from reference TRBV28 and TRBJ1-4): DVKVTQSSRYLVKRTGEKVFLECVQDMDHENMFWYRQDPGLGLRLIYFSYDVKMKEKGDIPEGYSVSREKKERFSLILESASTNQTSMYLCASSLGRRPSEKLFFGSGTQLSVL.

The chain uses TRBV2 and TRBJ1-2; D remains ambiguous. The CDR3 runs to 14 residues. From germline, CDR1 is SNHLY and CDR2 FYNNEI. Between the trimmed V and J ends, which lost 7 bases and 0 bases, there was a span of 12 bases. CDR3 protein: CASTSENSNYGYTF. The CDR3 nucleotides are TGTGCCAGCACCTCAGAAAATTCTAACTATGGCTACACCTTC.

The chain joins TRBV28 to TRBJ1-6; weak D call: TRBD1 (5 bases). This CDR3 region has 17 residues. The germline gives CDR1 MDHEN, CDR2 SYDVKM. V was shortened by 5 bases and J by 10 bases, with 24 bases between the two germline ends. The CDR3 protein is CASSPVAGGGFVSPLHF. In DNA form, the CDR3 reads TGTGCCAGCAGTCCCGTGGCGGGTGGGGGGTTTGTGTCACCCCTCCACTTT.

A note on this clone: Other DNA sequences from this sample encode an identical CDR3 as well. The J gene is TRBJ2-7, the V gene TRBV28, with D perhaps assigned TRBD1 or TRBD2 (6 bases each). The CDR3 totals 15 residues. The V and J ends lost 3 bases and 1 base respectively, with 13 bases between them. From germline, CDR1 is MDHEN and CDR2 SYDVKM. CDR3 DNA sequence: TGTGCCAGCAGTTTGGGGGGCGCGGATTCCTACGAGCAGTACTTC. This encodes CASSLGGADSYEQYF.

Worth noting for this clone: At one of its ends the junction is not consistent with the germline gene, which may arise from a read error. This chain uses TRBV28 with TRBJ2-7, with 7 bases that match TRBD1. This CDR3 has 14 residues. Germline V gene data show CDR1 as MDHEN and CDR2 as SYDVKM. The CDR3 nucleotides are TGTGCCGGCAGTTACGATAAAAGGGGGCTCGAGCAGTACTTC. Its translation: CAGSYDKRGLEQYF.

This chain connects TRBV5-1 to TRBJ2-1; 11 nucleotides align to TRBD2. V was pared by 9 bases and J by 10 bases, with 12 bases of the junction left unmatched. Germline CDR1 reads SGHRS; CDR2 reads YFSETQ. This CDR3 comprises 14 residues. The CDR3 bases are TGCGCCATACCCAGACTAGCGGGAATCCACGAGCAGTTCTTC. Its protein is CAIPRLAGIHEQFF. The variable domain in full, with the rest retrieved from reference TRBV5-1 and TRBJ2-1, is KAGVTQTPRYLIKTRGQQVTLSCSPISGHRSVSWYQQTPGQGLQFLFEYFSETQRNKGNFPGRFSGRQFSNSRSEMNVSTLELGDSALYLCAIPRLAGIHEQFFGPGTRLTVL.

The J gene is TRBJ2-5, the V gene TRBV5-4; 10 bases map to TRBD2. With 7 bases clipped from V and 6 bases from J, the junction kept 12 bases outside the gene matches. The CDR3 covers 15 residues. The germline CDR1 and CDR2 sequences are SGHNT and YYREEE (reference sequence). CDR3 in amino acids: CASGSSGLATKTQYF. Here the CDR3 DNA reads TGTGCCAGCGGCTCCTCGGGACTAGCGACGAAGACCCAGTACTTC.

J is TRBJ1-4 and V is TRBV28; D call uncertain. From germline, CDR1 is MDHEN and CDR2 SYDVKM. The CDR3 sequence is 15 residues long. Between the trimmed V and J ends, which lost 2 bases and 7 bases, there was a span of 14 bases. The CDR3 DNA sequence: TGTGCCAGCAGTTTAACGGGCCTCCAAGGTGAAAAACTGTTTTTT. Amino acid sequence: CASSLTGLQGEKLFF. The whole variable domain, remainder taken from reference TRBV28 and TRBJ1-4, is DVKVTQSSRYLVKRTGEKVFLECVQDMDHENMFWYRQDPGLGLRLIYFSYDVKMKEKGDIPEGYSVSREKKERFSLILESASTNQTSMYLCASSLTGLQGEKLFFGSGTQLSVL.